The text below deals with one T cell receptor beta chain. Its target antigen remains unknown. Mismatch with germline at one junction end may stem from a read error. At diagnosis, peripheral blood, uninvolved tumor-adjacent lung and tumor were collected and stored as a combination of fresh-frozen and FFPE material. The sample belongs to a study of T cells in localized non-small cell lung cancer (dated by TCRdb to 2018 to 2021). Background for the entire study: Comparing tumors with uninvolved tumor-adjacent lungs, the study looked at the T cell repertoires of 200 to 250 patients with early-stage NSCLC. Of the NSCLC patients, roughly 130 were male and approximately 110 were female, and the mean age was approximately 66 years. The cohort consisted of approximately 240 treatment-naive NSCLC patients whose localized lung tumors had been resected.

General study outcomes and caveats: Higher blood T cell density associated with longer overall survival, while higher adjacent-lung clonality associated with shorter survival. Because multi-region tumor sequencing was not performed, intratumor heterogeneity could not be ruled out. Of the top 100 tumor clones, a median of roughly 57 were detected in paired uninvolved adjacent lung; under 30 were also among that lung's top 100. Uninvolved tumor-adjacent lung showed the highest T cell clonality, higher than tumor, which suggests more focused antigenic responses in the uninvolved tumor-adjacent lung. Because the study design was exploratory, TCR variables were selected using unadjusted p-values without false-discovery rate correction.

The germline V gene gives CDR1 as SGHNT and CDR2 as YENEEA. Inclusive of the bounding cysteine and phenylalanine, the CDR3 is 15 residues long. Kept here is only the CDR3 DNA, which spans 45 bases and is read in frame from base 1. TCR beta CDR3 regions were sequenced from DNA using the immunoSEQ Assay. Under the source paper's analysis protocol: To compute T cell density, TCR beta template counts were normalized to usable DNA, which was estimated by amplifying housekeeping genes. Using the preseqR package, richness was estimated by extrapolating to 120,000 templates for tissue samples and 400,000 templates for PBMC samples. Clonality was defined as one minus Pielou's evenness. Differential abundance testing on productive amino-acid clonotypes, with a minimum total count of 5 and an alpha of 0.1, was used to identify tissue-enriched TCRs. The Jaccard Index and the Morisita Overlap Index were used to quantify repertoire overlap between compartments. GLIPH clustered TCR beta CDR3s with public tetramer-defined viral CDR3s; viral motifs required at least three viral sequences plus V-gene enrichment. What TCRdb holds here is the immuneACCESS table cut down to in-frame rearrangements. Part of the clones is not present; checked against another copy, under half of the missing clones reflect an unresolved V gene, and the others are unexplained. V and J calls plus clone size are reproduced from that table; the DNA served to infer D and trimming. The sample has under 2,500 clones on record, more than 20% of them singletons. About 9.1% of the sample is held by the ten biggest clonotypes.

The sequenced sample was lung tumor tissue, obtained before any cancer treatment. The receptor's source is a woman aged 40-70 years with stage I squamous cell lung carcinoma. The receptor chain draws on TRBV11-3 and TRBJ2-1; the D segment may tentatively be TRBD1 or TRBD2, each giving 5 matched bases. The DNA sequence reads TGTGCTAGCAGCGCCGGGACGCCCTCCTACAATGAGCAGTTCTTC. Its protein product is CASSAGTPSYNEQFF.